This is a list of T cell receptor beta chains from one sample in a study of blood T cells in healthy people across ages. MiXCR, applied by TCRdb to the 5' RACE reads, yields one record per CDR3 protein. This table holds about 1.7 million distinct CDR3 sequences, about 28% found once. Sequencing input: blood. The receptors here all came from a woman younger than 45 in good health. Both conserved end residues are part of each CDR3. Fields, in order: clone size, V gene, J gene, D gene, CDR3 DNA, CDR3 protein. A D gene is named only where the DNA matches it firmly. Part of the rows lack a size; the others show once, few, many or a class for expanded clones.

few,TRBV30,TRBJ2-7,-,TGTGCCTGTACGTTTGGGGACCGGAGCTCCTACGAGCAGTACTTC,CACTFGDRSSYEQYF
-,TRBV2,TRBJ2-1,-,TGTGCCAGCAAGCGTTCGGGGTCCTGCGATGAGCAGTTCTTC,CASKRSGSCDEQFF
-,TRBV2,TRBJ2-5,TRBD2,TGTGCCAGCAGGGATCGGGGAGGGGCGCCGACCCAGTACTTC,CASRDRGGAPTQYF
many,TRBV5-1,TRBJ1-2,-,TGCGCCAGCAAAAAGGCAACTAACTATGGCTACACCTTC,CASKKATNYGYTF
-,TRBV6-2/TRBV6-3,TRBJ2-6,-,TGTGCCAGCAGTCCTACAGGGCGCGGGGCCAACGTCCTGACTTTC,CASSPTGRGANVLTF
-,TRBV3-1,TRBJ1-1,-,TGTGCCAGCAGCCAACGGGAGTCGAACACTGAAGCTTTCTTT,CASSQRESNTEAFF
many,TRBV29-1,TRBJ2-7,-,TGCATCGCCGGCGCGCGGAACGAGCAGTACTTC,CIAGARNEQYF
few,TRBV7-2,TRBJ2-7,-,TGTGCCAGCAGCTGGGGGGTCTACGAGCAGTACTTC,CASSWGVYEQYF
few,TRBV20-1,TRBJ2-1,-,TGCAGTGCTATCCCTTTTTTGGGGGTTTACAATGAGCAGTTCTTC,CSAIPFLGVYNEQFF
-,TRBV28,TRBJ2-5,-,TGTGCCAGCAGTTTAACCGGGTCCCAGTCCGAGACCCAGTACTTC,CASSLTGSQSETQYF
-,TRBV6-2/TRBV6-3,TRBJ2-5,TRBD2,TGTGCCAGCAGCTCCGCTAGCGGGAGGACGGAGACCCAGTACTTC,CASSSASGRTETQYF
-,TRBV28,TRBJ2-1,TRBD1,TGTGCCAGCAGTTTATACGGTCCCAGACAGGGGGGGTTCTTC,CASSLYGPRQGGFF
-,TRBV29-1,TRBJ2-3,-,TGCAGCGTCCAACAAACGGGAGCTAGCACAGATACGCAGTATTTT,CSVQQTGASTDTQYF
-,TRBV12-3/TRBV12-4,TRBJ2-1,-,TGTGCCAGCAGTCCCTGGGACCATTCGTACGACAATGAGCAGTTCTTC,CASSPWDHSYDNEQFF
few,TRBV9,TRBJ1-2,TRBD1,TGTGCCAGCAGCGTAGAAGACCGGGGACAGGTGTGGGGTGGCTACACCTTC,CASSVEDRGQVWGGYTF
-,TRBV3-1,TRBJ2-1,-,TGTGCCAGCAGCTCTAATTCTAGGCATGAGCAGTTCTTC,CASSSNSRHEQFF
once,TRBV4-1,TRBJ2-7,-,TGCGCCAGCAGCCAAGAAGGGGCGGGACAAACCTACGAGCATTACTTC,CASSQEGAGQTYEHYF
few,TRBV12-3/TRBV12-4,TRBJ2-3,TRBD2,TGTGCCAGCAGTTTATCTAGCGGGGCGGTCGGGGATACGCAGTATTTT,CASSLSSGAVGDTQYF